Shown below are 32 T cell receptor beta chains from a single sample sequenced in a study of blood T cell repertoires in COVID-19. Only in-frame clones appear in the TCRdb table, and some are missing; sequencing was by immunoSEQ multiplex PCR. The sample lists some 200,000 clones, roughly 90% occurring once. Sequencing was done on a sample of PBMCs or T cells enriched from blood (not recorded which). The receptors originated from a woman under 40 who had recovered from COVID-19.

The chain recombines TRBV7-3 with TRBJ1-6; 9 bases match TRBD1. The V gene end was trimmed by 2 bases and the J gene end by 6 bases; junction bases not matched to a gene: 2. Germline CDR1 SGHTA, CDR2 FQGTGA. The CDR3 length is 15 residues. In DNA, the CDR3 is TGTGCCAGCAGCTTAGAGGGACAGGGTAATTCACCCCTCCACTTT. It is translated as CASSLEGQGNSPLHF.

The chain has TRBV7-2 and TRBJ1-4, with D possibly matching TRBD1 (6 bases). This CDR3 has 13 residues. The V end lost 2 bases, the J end lost 7 bases, and 8 bases lay between the germline ends. The germline V gene encodes CDR1 SGHTA and CDR2 FQGNSA. As DNA, the CDR3 is TGTGCCAGCAGCTTAACAGGGACTGAAAAACTGTTTTTT. Protein: CASSLTGTEKLFF.

This chain uses TRBV19 with TRBJ2-3; the match to TRBD2 covers 7 bases. The CDR3 contains 15 residues. Per germline, CDR1 LNHDA and CDR2 SQIVND (reference sequence). After removal of 6 bases from V and 0 bases from J, the junction contained 6 bases not matched to a gene. In nucleotides, the CDR3 is TGTGCCAGTAGGATTCGACTAGCCAGCACAGATACGCAGTATTTT. Residues: CASRIRLASTDTQYF.

J is TRBJ2-1 and V is TRBV28; a possible D gene is TRBD2 (5 bases). The CDR3 sequence is 13 residues long. Trimming stripped 6 bases from V and 7 bases from J, with 13 bases between. Germline CDR1 reads MDHEN; CDR2 reads SYDVKM. CDR3 in DNA: TGTGCCAGCAGAAAGACTAACACGAATGAGCAGTTCTTC. Translated, it gives CASRKTNTNEQFF.

The CDR3 protein is CAIRGGSDGYTF. For the CDR3, the DNA is TGTGCCATCAGGGGGGGTTCGGATGGCTACACCTTC. This chain links TRBV10-3 with TRBJ1-2; weak D call: TRBD1 (5 bases). Trimming left V 6 bases short and J 6 bases short, with 11 bases between. The CDR3 has 12 amino acids. The V gene's germline CDR1 is ENHRY and CDR2 SYGVKD.

The rearrangement links TRBV25-1 to TRBJ1-1; 7 bases match TRBD1. The CDR3 totals 15 residues. CDR1 MGHDK and CDR2 SYGVNS come from the germline V gene. With 3 bases clipped from V and 1 base from J, the junction kept 5 bases outside the gene matches. CDR3 in amino acids: CASSDPRTGNTEAFF. The CDR3 coding sequence is TGTGCCAGCAGTGATCCCCGGACAGGGAACACTGAAGCTTTCTTT.

V is TRBV4-2 and J is TRBJ1-2, with D hard to call. Germline CDR1 and CDR2: LGHNA and YNFKEQ. Trimming took off 0 bases at V and 2 bases at J, with 7 bases between the two ends. The CDR3 sequence is 14 residues long. The CDR3 region is CASSQDGRNYGYTF. The CDR3 DNA reads as TGTGCCAGCAGCCAAGACGGGAGGAACTATGGCTACACCTTC.

The rearrangement links TRBV5-1 to TRBJ2-3; 10 bases are a match to TRBD2. Germline trimming cut 2 bases from V and 2 bases from J; bases unmatched to any gene: 8. This CDR3 spans 17 amino acids. Germline V gene sequence: CDR1 SGHRS, CDR2 YFSETQ. In nucleotides, the CDR3 is TGCGCCAGCAGCTTCCTAGCGGGGGCCACCTTCACAGATACGCAGTATTTT. Protein sequence: CASSFLAGATFTDTQYF.

This chain connects TRBV7-9 to TRBJ1-4, with D maybe TRBD1 (6 bases). The CDR3 totals 16 residues. Germline V gives CDR1 SEHNR, CDR2 FQNEAQ (reference sequence). Trimming shortened V by 1 base and J by 8 bases, and 17 bases separated the two germline ends. As DNA, the CDR3 is TGTGCCAGCAGCTTAGACCTCGGGGACATCGGAGAAAAACTGTTTTTT. This gives the protein CASSLDLGDIGEKLFF.

This rearrangement joins TRBV10-2 to TRBJ2-5; TRBD2 might be the D (5 bases). Germline loops: CDR1 WSHSY, CDR2 SAAADI. The CDR3 is made up of 14 amino acids. V dropped 1 base and J dropped 5 bases, with 11 bases sitting between them. Here the CDR3 DNA reads TGCGCCAGCAGTGAGTACGGGGTCCGTGAGACCCAGTACTTC. Translation: CASSEYGVRETQYF.

Note on this clone: Sequence at one end of the junction differs from germline and may be a read error. The J gene is TRBJ2-5, the V gene TRBV9, with unresolved D. The CDR3 contains 11 residues. CDR1 and CDR2 from the germline V gene are SGDLS and YYNGEE. The CDR3 region is CASRKESIDDF. Written as DNA, the CDR3 is TGTGCCAGCAGGAAGGAGTCGATTGACGACTTC.

The chain carries TRBV7-8 and TRBJ2-5, with TRBD1 matching 8 bases. The germline V gene has CDR1 SGHVS and CDR2 FQNEAQ. The CDR3 runs 14 residues. V trimming: 5 bases; J trimming: 1 base; junction bases outside the gene matches: 3. The CDR3 spells CASSPDRGQETQYF. The CDR3 DNA reads as TGTGCCAGCAGCCCAGACAGGGGCCAAGAGACCCAGTACTTC.

J is TRBJ2-2 and V is TRBV7-6; possible D gene TRBD1, 5 bases. The CDR3 is made up of 16 amino acids. Deletions cut 4 bases from V and 4 bases from J, with 16 bases between. Per germline, CDR1 SGHVS and CDR2 FNYEAQ. The CDR3 DNA reads as TGTGCCAGCAGCTCGATAGGGTCAGGGTCCACCGGGGAGCTGTTTTTT. Translated: CASSSIGSGSTGELFF.

The genes are TRBV19 and TRBJ1-1; D is ambiguous. V lost 3 bases and J lost 4, with 3 bases in between. The CDR3 is 11 amino acids. In germline, CDR1 is LNHDA, CDR2 SQIVND (reference sequence). CDR3 amino acids: CASSIGTEAFF. CDR3 sequence (DNA): TGTGCCAGTAGTATCGGCACTGAAGCTTTCTTT.

This chain links TRBV4-3 with TRBJ2-1; 9 bases fit TRBD2. The V gene's germline CDR1 is LGHNA and CDR2 YSLEER. With V trimmed by 0 bases and J by 0 bases, 15 bases remained unmatched. CDR3 length: 21 amino acids. The CDR3 sequence: CASSQDWDSGGTISSYNEQFF. DNA of the CDR3: TGCGCCAGCAGCCAAGATTGGGATAGCGGGGGCACTATCAGCTCCTACAATGAGCAGTTCTTC.

This sequence joins TRBV7-6 and TRBJ2-3; possibly TRBD2 for D (6 bases). V was shortened by 2 bases and J by 2 bases, with 14 bases between the two germline ends. The germline CDR1 and CDR2 sequences are SGHVS and FNYEAQ. The CDR3 is 16 amino acids. The CDR3 bases are TGTGCCAGCAGCTTACACGCCCGGGACTTCACAGATACGCAGTATTTT. This sequence encodes CASSLHARDFTDTQYF.

The chain is built from TRBV4-3 and TRBJ1-2, with D maybe TRBD1 (6 bases). The V gene's germline CDR1 is LGHNA and CDR2 YSLEER. The CDR3 extends over 16 amino acids. Trimming took off 0 bases at V and 4 bases at J, with 15 bases between the two ends. This CDR3 reads CASSQDHNRDTYGYTF. The CDR3 DNA is TGCGCCAGCAGCCAAGACCATAACAGGGATACCTATGGCTACACCTTC.

The chain links TRBV19 to TRBJ2-5, with D maybe TRBD1 (6 bases). The V end lost 4 bases, the J end lost 2 bases, and 11 bases lay between the germline ends. CDR1 is LNHDA and CDR2 is SQIVND in the germline V gene (reference sequence). The CDR3 sequence is 14 residues long. This CDR3 is CASSTRTAQETQYF. The CDR3, as DNA: TGTGCCAGTAGTACCCGGACAGCACAAGAGACCCAGTACTTC.

The V call is TRBV7-2, the J call TRBJ1-1; tentative D call: TRBD1 (6 bases). Trimming removed 5 bases at V and 1 base at J, with 11 bases between. CDR3 length: 14 amino acids. CDR1 and CDR2 (germline): SGHTA, FQGNSA. CDR3 sequence: CASSTDRRNTEAFF. DNA of the CDR3: TGTGCCAGCAGCACAGACAGGAGGAACACTGAAGCTTTCTTT.

This clone was picked up one time. The chain has TRBV4-2 and TRBJ1-2, with D possibly matching TRBD1 (5 bases). Germline CDR1 reads LGHNA; CDR2 reads YNFKEQ. V was trimmed by 0 bases and J by 2 bases, leaving 19 bases between them. The CDR3 is made up of 18 amino acids. The CDR3 protein is CASSQDHIGRASNYGYTF. The CDR3 DNA sequence: TGTGCCAGCAGCCAAGATCATATCGGCAGGGCCTCCAACTATGGCTACACCTTC.

As DNA, the CDR3 is TGTGCCAGCAGCCGAACTAGCGGGGGGTACACCGGGGAGCTGTTTTTT. It encodes CASSRTSGGYTGELFF. The chain uses TRBV4-2 and TRBJ2-2, with 12 bases lining up with TRBD2. The V and J ends lost 4 bases and 3 bases, in that order; junction bases with no gene match: 3. CDR1 and CDR2 (germline): LGHNA, YNFKEQ. The CDR3 runs to 16 residues.

Written as DNA, the CDR3 is TGTGCCAGCAGCCCTCGGACAGGGGAAATCATTAACTATGGCTACACCTTC. It codes for CASSPRTGEIINYGYTF. The rearrangement joins TRBV14 to TRBJ1-2, with 9 nucleotides matching TRBD1. J was trimmed by 1 base and V by 4 bases; bases with no gene match: 10. Germline V gene sequence: CDR1 SGHDN, CDR2 FVKESK. The CDR3 has 17 residues.

This chain's CDR3 is CASSVGAGGFSYYNEQFF. CDR3 DNA sequence: TGTGCCAGCAGCGTAGGAGCGGGGGGCTTTTCCTACTACAATGAGCAGTTCTTC. The rearrangement joins TRBV9 to TRBJ2-1; 9 bases agree with TRBD2. Germline CDR1 is SGDLS and CDR2 is YYNGEE. Unmatched junction bases numbered 10, after V lost 0 bases and J lost 3 bases. There are 18 residues in the CDR3.

The chain employs TRBV16 and TRBJ1-5; 7 bases fit TRBD1. Trimming took 0 bases from V and 5 from J; bases not matched to a gene: 10. Per the germline V gene, CDR1 is KGHSY and CDR2 is FQNENV. CDR3 size: 17 residues. The CDR3 nucleotides read TGTGCCAGCAGCCAATCCAAGTCCGGACAGGAATATCAGCCCCAGCATTTT. Its protein is CASSQSKSGQEYQPQHF.

This chain uses TRBV6-1 with TRBJ1-4; D gene ambiguous. The CDR3 runs 16 residues. The germline gives CDR1 MNHNS, CDR2 SASEGT. The V end was cut by 3 bases, the J end by 8 bases, with 19 bases between. CDR3 bases: TGTGCCAGCAGTGATCCACGCGGGCAAGTAAAGGAAAAACTGTTTTTT. Translated: CASSDPRGQVKEKLFF.

The rearrangement links TRBV11-2 to TRBJ1-1; 7 nucleotides agree with TRBD1. The germline gives CDR1 SGHAT, CDR2 FQNNGV. Germline trimming cut 2 bases from V and 5 bases from J; bases unmatched to any gene: 8. The CDR3 sequence is 15 residues long. The CDR3 coding sequence is TGTGCCAGCAGCTTATATGGCCAGGGGGTTACTGAAGCTTTCTTT. This encodes CASSLYGQGVTEAFF.

The chain is built from TRBV6-5 and TRBJ2-2; D unclear. V lost 6 bases and J 2 bases, leaving 10 bases between the germline ends. This CDR3 spans 14 amino acids. Germline assignment: CDR1 MNHEY and CDR2 SVGAGI. The CDR3, as DNA: TGTGCCAGCAGGTACACAGAAAACACCGGGGAGCTGTTTTTT. Encoded protein: CASRYTENTGELFF.

The chain joins TRBV18 to TRBJ1-1, with 7 nucleotides matching TRBD1. CDR1 and CDR2 from the germline V gene are KGHSH and LQKENI. Trimming removed 2 bases from V and 4 bases from J; junction bases left unmatched: 4. This CDR3 is 14 amino acids long. DNA for the CDR3: TGTGCCAGCTCACCAAGACAGGGCGTCACTGAAGCTTTCTTT. The encoded protein is CASSPRQGVTEAFF.

This clone has only one observation. The genes are TRBV11-3 and TRBJ2-7; D is ambiguous. Germline CDR1 SGHNT, CDR2 YENEEA. The V gene lost 6 bases and the J gene lost 4 bases, with 13 bases spanning the gap. CDR3 length equals 13 residues. The CDR3 DNA is TGTGCCAGCAGTTCGGGTAGTAGTTACGAGCAGTACTTC. It translates to CASSSGSSYEQYF.

The rearrangement joins TRBV11-3 to TRBJ2-2; D is unclear. The CDR3 sequence is 13 residues long. The V end lost 1 base, the J end lost 4 bases, and 4 bases lay between the germline ends. The germline V gene has CDR1 SGHNT and CDR2 YENEEA. In DNA, the CDR3 is TGTGCCAGCAGCTTAGTAGCCACCGGGGAGCTGTTTTTT. Its protein is CASSLVATGELFF.

The J gene is TRBJ1-1, the V gene TRBV18; D remains unclear. This CDR3 contains 14 residues. Germline V gives CDR1 KGHSH, CDR2 LQKENI. V was clipped by 0 bases and J by 7 bases, with 12 bases between them. CDR3 sequence (DNA): TGTGCCAGCTCACCACCGAGTCGGGGTTATGAAGCTTTCTTT. Translated: CASSPPSRGYEAFF.

The chain joins TRBV7-3 to TRBJ1-6; D uncertain. CDR3 length: 15 residues. From germline, CDR1 is SGHTA and CDR2 FQGTGA. Trimming cost V 5 bases and J 9 bases, with 17 bases left between them. CDR3 nucleotides: TGTGCCAGCAGCCCCGGTGATCTGGTCCCTTCACCCCTCCACTTT. It codes for CASSPGDLVPSPLHF.